This TCR beta chain came from a study of shared clonotypes between healthy human individuals. Findings and caveats of the study: Enrolling few donors narrowed the genetic and exposure-history diversity that was represented.

Naive CD8 isolation took CD45RO-negative cells positively selected for CCR7 and excluded terminally differentiated effector memory CD45RA+ cells. Donors, healthy HIV-negative adults, lacked recent acute infections or vaccinations. A remark on this clone: Its antigen remains unidentified.

Using immunoSEQ multiplex PCR, the repertoire was profiled, and TCRdb retains in-frame clones only, with some absent. The sample carries roughly 2.1 million clones, 85% to 95% recorded once. V lost 4 bases, J lost 3 bases, and 6 bases stayed unmatched. The CDR3 runs 14 residues. Per the germline V gene, CDR1 is LNHDA and CDR2 is SQIVND (reference sequence). The sample taken for sequencing was naive CD8+ T cells from PBMCs. This chain joins TRBV19 and TRBJ2-7, with 7 nucleotides matching TRBD2. The clonotype was recovered from a man in his late teens or twenties in good health. Some clones in this sample may be carry-over from other donors' samples. The CDR3 loop reads CASSTAGLLYEQYF. DNA of the CDR3: TGTGCCAGTAGTACGGCGGGACTACTCTACGAGCAGTACTTC.